This TCR beta chain was sequenced in a study of blood T cell repertoires in COVID-19 (TCRdb year 2020). General notes on the study: Samples from collaborators originated in the United States, Italy and Spain and spanned both the acute and convalescent phases of COVID-19. The material from the prospective study consisted of cDNA or gDNA derived from T cells, B-cell-depleted T cells, or PBMCs. The dataset comprised deeply sampled blood TCRbeta repertoires from subjects exposed to, actively infected with, or recovered from COVID-19. A freely available public database, intended as a resource for researchers studying the immune response to SARS-CoV-2, is where the repertoires were released. The samples were drawn from the first 160 participants of the ongoing ImmuneRACE study and from 1,254 subjects provided by 6 global collaborators. The sample metadata nearly always contained a de-identified subject ID, COVID-19 status, age in years and sex. Where HLA class I and class II types were available, the types were taken from metadata supplied by the sample provider, not from assay-based typing.

TCRbeta CDR3 regions were amplified from genomic DNA using the immunoSEQ Assay, a bias-controlled multiplex PCR. On the study's bioinformatics: Nucleated cell counts per sample were estimated from amplification of reference gene primers within the assay. To quantify the absolute abundance of each unique TCRbeta CDR3 rearrangement, sequence reads were collapsed and filtered. For each sample, productive Simpson clonality was calculated as the square root of Simpson's diversity index over productive rearrangements. In its TCRdb copy, this immuneACCESS table keeps in-frame sequences only and misses some clones. Where compared with another copy, unresolved V genes explain less than half of these, and the others have no known cause. Clone size and V and J calls were adopted from that table, with D and trimming inferred from the DNA. The sample data list roughly 170,000 clones, and around four fifths of these were observed just once. Roughly a sixth of the sample rests with the top ten.

For this chain, trimming is 6 bases at the V end and 6 bases at the J end, and the number of junction bases without a gene match is 5. The CDR3, from cysteine to phenylalanine, totals 13 residues. Only CDR3 DNA remains: 39 bases, in frame from the first base. The germline V gene sets CDR1 to KGHSY and CDR2 to FQNENV. Enrolling through a virtual design, the prospective study's participants ranged in age from roughly 18 to 95 years and lived across 20 to 30 United States geographic areas. Cohort assignment in the prospective study relied on participant-reported clinical history from a screening survey and a study questionnaire. Recovered participants in ImmuneRACE Cohort 3 were defined as having two consecutive negative NP/OP PCR tests, clearance from a healthcare professional, or resolution of symptoms. In the prospective study, mobile phlebotomists collected whole blood, serum and a nasopharyngeal or oropharyngeal swab from each participant. Prospective study participants could optionally give additional blood draws and questionnaires over an approximately 2-month period. Blood samples from the prospective study were shipped frozen or at room temperature prior to DNA extraction.

As for this clone: Its antigen has not been determined. The record has no base qualities; no much larger clone is one base away.

General findings and caveats noted by the study authors: The quantity of clinical and demographic metadata differed by source and by participant and was supplied without curation.

Input material: PBMCs or T cells enriched from blood (not recorded which). The sequence is built from TRBV16 and TRBJ2-1, and TRBD1 aligns with 7 junction nucleotides. The receptor comes from a woman in her fifties or sixties who had recovered from COVID-19. The CDR3 protein is CASRGDRVNEQFF. The DNA sequence reads TGTGCCAGCAGAGGCGACAGGGTCAATGAGCAGTTCTTC.